Given below is one T cell receptor (beta chain) in context. Its antigen is currently not known. Qualities for individual bases were not recorded, and no much larger clone is one base off. The data were obtained in a study of PD-1 blockade in classical Hodgkin lymphoma (dated by TCRdb to about 2020). As for the study more broadly: Nivolumab dosing was 3 mg/kg intravenously every 2 weeks, continuing until either disease progression or unacceptable toxicity. To define a peripheral blood immune signature of response to PD-1 blockade in classical Hodgkin lymphoma, the study combined TCR beta sequencing with CyTOF.

According to the study, the label for this sample's time point signals: cycle 1 day 1 (C1D1), immediately before nivolumab initiation. Relapse after autologous stem cell transplantation had occurred in all trial patients, and cohorts A, B and C were distinguished by prior brentuximab vedotin exposure. The trial cohort was composed of approximately 60 patients with relapsed/refractory classical Hodgkin lymphoma, for whom complete response, partial response or progressive disease was recorded as best overall response. In the multi-cohort phase II CheckMate 205 trial, trial patients received single-agent nivolumab. An independent review committee assessed best overall response using the 2007 International Working Group response criteria. Trial PBMCs were collected just before the start of nivolumab (C1D1) and during therapy at cycle 2 day 1 and cycle 4 day 1. Peripheral blood was collected in 8 mL Vacutainer Cell Preparation Tubes, from which PBMCs were isolated by centrifugation and then cryopreserved.

The CDR3 contains 16 residues, cysteine and phenylalanine counted. The sequence is cut down to CDR3 DNA, 48 bases in frame from base 1. Trimmed from V: 0 bases; trimmed from J: 7 bases; junction bases lacking a gene match: 9. CDR1 and CDR2 (SGHNT, YYREEE) derive from the germline V gene (reference sequence). Summary of the overall study and its limitations: A significant rise by C4D1 was seen in CD4+ but not CD8+ TCR diversity (p=0.0027 vs p=0.16), with the rise being most apparent in complete responders (p=0.02). Patients starting nivolumab less than 1 year after ASCT had lower diversity and were excluded from later analyses to avoid confounding by immune reconstitution. Newly diagnosed patients were reported to have lower baseline TCR diversity than healthy donors, and relapsed/refractory patients were reported to have lower baseline TCR diversity still. The study covered only a single clinical trial cohort, and the causes of the repertoire differences, possibly disease activity or prior therapy, were still not defined. Trial patients with a complete response had baseline diversity similar to that of newly diagnosed patients, while partial responders and progressors had significantly lower diversity.

The Qiagen DNeasy kit was used to extract genomic DNA both from unsorted PBMCs and from the negatively selected CD4+ and CD8+ fractions. TCR beta CDR3 regions were subjected to amplification by immunoSEQ multiplex PCR with primers that anneal to V and J segments. A synthetic immune receptor repertoire was used to minimize amplification bias, and any residual bias was removed computationally once sequencing was done. Processing in the source paper ran as follows. Repertoire diversity was quantified as the Shannon entropy index using custom Python scripts. Unsorted, CD4+ and CD8+ repertoires were analyzed separately, except in combined analyses where CD4+ and CD8+ sequences were merged in silico. A clone was considered expanded if an increase in frequency of at least 2-fold after treatment relative to C1D1 was found, and a pseudocount of 0.5 was applied to clones undetected at baseline. Clones with 0 or 1 copy at C1D1 were defined as singleton clones, while clones with 2 or more copies were defined as non-singleton clones. By matching protein sequences in sorted samples from the same patient, clones expanded in unsorted samples were annotated as CD4+, CD8+ or unknown. Wilcoxon tests on paired samples were used to test changes in diversity from C1D1 to C4D1. TCRdb took this table from immuneACCESS and kept in-frame rearrangements with V and J called. Such tables lack part of the clones; where checked against another copy, unresolved V genes explain under half of the gap, and the rest is unexplained. That table furnishes V, J and clone size, whereas the DNA furnished D and trimming. The sample has approximately 13,000 clones on record, roughly 90% of them singletons. The ten largest clonotypes hold roughly 20% of the sample.

The input for sequencing was peripheral blood mononuclear cells (PBMCs), taken at baseline. In this chain, TRBV5-4 is recombined with TRBJ2-7, with 11 bases in between that match TRBD2. The sequence came from a human donor with classical Hodgkin lymphoma. For the CDR3, the sequence is CASSLGVLAGEGEQYF. Here is the DNA: TGTGCCAGCAGCTTGGGTGTACTAGCGGGGGAAGGGGAGCAGTACTTC.